The 29 T cell receptor beta chains reported below all come from one sample, sequenced in a study of graft-versus-host responses after intestinal transplantation. TCRdb's table, derived via immunoSEQ multiplex PCR, lists solely in-frame clones and lacks some. The data show about 120,000 clones, about 92% seen once. These receptors lack a known antigen. Sequenced here: unstimulated CD8+ T cells sorted from spleen or lymph node cells, sampled before transplant. The origin of the receptors is a human donor who was the organ donor for an intestinal transplant.

The genes are TRBV5-1 and TRBJ2-7; 8 nucleotides match TRBD2. CDR1 and CDR2 (germline): SGHRS, YFSETQ. The CDR3 length is 16 residues. Unmatched junction bases numbered 5, after V lost 0 bases and J lost 0 bases. CDR3 nucleotide sequence: TGCGCCAGCAGCTTGGTGGGACTAGAGAGCTCCTACGAGCAGTACTTC. Amino acid sequence: CASSLVGLESSYEQYF. Full variable domain (rest looked up from reference TRBV5-1 and TRBJ2-7): KAGVTQTPRYLIKTRGQQVTLSCSPISGHRSVSWYQQTPGQGLQFLFEYFSETQRNKGNFPGRFSGRQFSNSRSEMNVSTLELGDSALYLCASSLVGLESSYEQYFGPGTRLTVT.

The chain couples TRBV9 to TRBJ2-3; 7 bases fit TRBD2. The CDR3 spans 15 residues. Germline CDR1 SGDLS, CDR2 YYNGEE. The V gene end was trimmed by 1 base and the J gene end by 3 bases; junction bases not matched to a gene: 5. The CDR3 is CASSVLREMTDTQYF. The DNA for the CDR3 is TGTGCCAGCAGCGTACTGCGGGAGATGACAGATACGCAGTATTTT.

The chain couples TRBV5-1 to TRBJ1-2, with TRBD1 matching 7 bases. V shed 3 bases, J shed 7 bases, and the junction held 3 bases outside the gene matches. The CDR3 sequence is 12 residues long. Germline lookup yields CDR1 SGHRS and CDR2 YFSETQ. The CDR3 region has the DNA TGCGCCAGCAGCTGGACAGGTCGTGGCTACACCTTC. Amino acids: CASSWTGRGYTF.

The chain is built from TRBV29-1 and TRBJ2-1; possibly TRBD2 for D (6 bases). Germline V gives CDR1 SQVTM, CDR2 ANQGSEA. The CDR3 is 17 amino acids. Between the trimmed V and J ends, which lost 3 bases and 5 bases, there was a span of 23 bases. Written as DNA, the CDR3 is TGCAGCGTTGATGGGTCGGGCGGGGTCTTAGGGGACAATGAGCAGTTCTTC. Its protein product is CSVDGSGGVLGDNEQFF.

The V gene is TRBV7-9, the J gene TRBJ2-1; D unresolved. The CDR3 loop spans 12 amino acids. Germline-derived CDR1 and CDR2 are SEHNR and FQNEAQ (reference sequence). V was shortened by 5 bases and J by 10 bases, with 12 bases between the two germline ends. The CDR3 nucleotides read TGTGCCAGCAGCCTCTCGACCCCGGAGCAGTTCTTC. Residues: CASSLSTPEQFF.

This chain joins TRBV7-8 and TRBJ2-5; 8 positions agree with TRBD2. V lost 1 base, J lost 4 bases, and 8 bases stayed unmatched. The CDR3 has 16 amino acids. Germline V gene lookup returns CDR1 SGHVS and CDR2 FQNEAQ. CDR3 residues: CASSLVASGPRETQYF. DNA for the CDR3: TGTGCCAGCAGCTTAGTTGCTAGCGGGCCCAGAGAGACCCAGTACTTC.

V usage is TRBV19 and J usage is TRBJ1-2; D might be TRBD1 (6 bases). V lost 4 bases and J 5 bases, leaving 11 bases between the germline ends. Germline values: CDR1 LNHDA, CDR2 SQIVND (reference sequence). The CDR3 has 13 amino acids. The CDR3 region is CASSNGGRYGYTF. As DNA, the CDR3 is TGTGCCAGTAGTAACGGGGGCCGGTATGGCTACACCTTC. The entire variable domain, with the rest obtained from reference TRBV19 and TRBJ1-2, is as follows: DGGITQSPKYLFRKEGQNVTLSCEQNLNHDAMYWYRQDPGQGLRLIYYSQIVNDFQKGDIAEGYSVSREKKESFPLTVTSAQKNPTAFYLCASSNGGRYGYTFGSGTRLTVV.

The chain combines TRBV5-4 with TRBJ2-1; 10 bases match TRBD2. This CDR3 contains 13 residues. Germline trimming cut 6 bases from V and 7 bases from J; bases unmatched to any gene: 4. Germline assignment: CDR1 SGHNT and CDR2 YYREEE (reference sequence). The CDR3 DNA follows: TGTGCCAGCAAAATAGCGGGAGGTAATGAGCAGTTCTTC. It codes for CASKIAGGNEQFF.

The rearrangement links TRBV11-2 to TRBJ2-5, with 7 bases fitting TRBD2. The V gene's germline CDR1 is SGHAT and CDR2 FQNNGV. There are 16 residues in the CDR3. V was pared by 5 bases and J by 0 bases, with 9 bases of the junction left unmatched. Here the CDR3 DNA reads TGTGCCAGCAGCCCCGGGGGGACGCTGTACCAAGAGACCCAGTACTTC. Translation: CASSPGGTLYQETQYF. Based on the CDR3 plus reference TRBV11-2 and TRBJ2-5, the full variable domain is EAGVAQSPRYKIIEKRQSVAFWCNPISGHATLYWYQQILGQGPKLLIQFQNNGVVDDSQLPKDRFSAERLKGVDSTLKIQPAKLEDSAVYLCASSPGGTLYQETQYFGPGTRLLVL.

V is TRBV7-9 and J is TRBJ2-7; 8 nucleotides line up with TRBD1. Germline lookup yields CDR1 SEHNR and CDR2 FQNEAQ (reference sequence). After removal of 5 bases from V and 4 bases from J, the junction contained 4 bases not matched to a gene. This CDR3 is 13 amino acids long. The CDR3 coding sequence is TGTGCCAGCAGCGGACGGACAGGGTACGAGCAGTACTTC. This codes for CASSGRTGYEQYF.

This chain uses TRBV5-5 with TRBJ1-2; D remains unclear. Germline V lookup: CDR1 SGHKS, CDR2 YYEKEE (reference sequence). The V and J ends lost 0 bases and 1 base respectively, with 7 bases between them. The CDR3 extends over 14 amino acids. This chain's CDR3 is CASSLGRLNYGYTF. The CDR3 DNA reads TGTGCCAGCAGCTTGGGCAGACTTAACTATGGCTACACCTTC.

The V call is TRBV7-7, the J call TRBJ1-5, with D unresolved. Between the trimmed V and J ends, which lost 3 bases and 2 bases, there was a span of 8 bases. The V gene's germline CDR1 is SSHAT and CDR2 FNYEAQ (reference sequence). The CDR3 is made up of 14 amino acids. The CDR3 DNA follows: TGTGCCAGCAGCTTCGACACAGGCAATCAGCCCCAGCATTTT. Protein product: CASSFDTGNQPQHF.

Only one count was recorded for this clone. The J gene is TRBJ1-1, the V gene TRBV6-5, with D hard to call. CDR1 and CDR2 (germline): MNHEY, SVGAGI. This CDR3 spans 12 amino acids. V lost 0 bases and J 8 bases, leaving 7 bases between the germline ends. The CDR3 DNA sequence: TGTGCCAGCAGTTACTCGACCAGGGAAGCTTTCTTT. Its translation is CASSYSTREAFF.

The chain carries TRBV7-2 and TRBJ2-5; 10 nucleotides align to TRBD2. Germline V lookup: CDR1 SGHTA, CDR2 FQGNSA. The length of the CDR3 is 16 residues. The J segment lost 5 bases and the V segment lost 4 bases, leaving 10 bases of the junction unmatched. For the CDR3, the DNA is TGTGCCAGCAGCTCGACTAGCGGGTCTTTAGGGGAGACCCAGTACTTC. Amino acids: CASSSTSGSLGETQYF.

The chain carries TRBV5-5 and TRBJ1-2; D remains ambiguous. V lost 0 bases to trimming and J lost 7 bases, with 16 bases between them. CDR1 SGHKS and CDR2 YYEKEE come from the germline V gene (reference sequence). This CDR3 spans 15 amino acids. CDR3 DNA: TGTGCCAGCAGCTTGGGAATGGCTGATGTTTCTGGCTACACCTTC. Encoded protein: CASSLGMADVSGYTF.

The gene calls are TRBV5-6 and TRBJ2-2; TRBD2 matches 11 bases. V lost 0 bases, J lost 0 bases, and 4 bases stayed unmatched. The CDR3 consists of 18 residues. Germline assignment: CDR1 SGHDT and CDR2 YYEEEE. For the CDR3, the DNA is TGTGCCAGCAGCTTGGGACTAGCGGGAACTGCGAACACCGGGGAGCTGTTTTTT. Its protein is CASSLGLAGTANTGELFF.

This clone was seen only once. The chain carries TRBV28 and TRBJ2-7; the match to TRBD2 covers 9 bases. The V gene's germline CDR1 is MDHEN and CDR2 SYDVKM. The V gene end was trimmed by 6 bases and the J gene end by 5 bases; junction bases not matched to a gene: 11. CDR3 length: 15 residues. The CDR3 loop is CASRGSGSNWHEQYF. The CDR3 DNA sequence: TGTGCCAGCAGGGGTAGCGGGAGTAACTGGCACGAGCAGTACTTC. Supplemented by reference TRBV28 and TRBJ2-7, the full variable domain reads DVKVTQSSRYLVKRTGEKVFLECVQDMDHENMFWYRQDPGLGLRLIYFSYDVKMKEKGDIPEGYSVSREKKERFSLILESASTNQTSMYLCASRGSGSNWHEQYFGPGTRLTVT.

The chain employs TRBV10-2 and TRBJ2-1; perhaps TRBD2 as D (5 bases). V was clipped by 11 bases and J by 7 bases, with 15 bases between them. This CDR3 is built from 12 residues. Germline assignment: CDR1 WSHSY and CDR2 SAAADI. This chain's CDR3 is CASRSGGNEQFF. Written as DNA, the CDR3 is TGCGCCTCCAGGAGTGGCGGGAATGAGCAGTTCTTC.

The V and J genes are TRBV30 and TRBJ2-3; D might be TRBD1 (5 bases). There are 14 residues in the CDR3. Trimming removed 1 base at V and 2 bases at J, with 10 bases between. CDR1 and CDR2 (germline): GTSNPN, SVGIG (reference sequence). CDR3 coding DNA: TGTGCCTGGAGTGCAGGGTTCTCCACAGATACGCAGTATTTT. It is translated as CAWSAGFSTDTQYF.

The chain combines TRBV28 with TRBJ1-2, with D perhaps TRBD1 (5 bases). Trimming cost V 6 bases and J 7 bases, with 9 bases left between them. Germline CDR1 and CDR2: MDHEN and SYDVKM. CDR3 length: 11 residues. The CDR3 DNA reads as TGTGCCAGCAGCGACGGGGGTGGCTACACCTTC. The encoded protein is CASSDGGGYTF.

The gene calls are TRBV6-1 and TRBJ1-3; D is unclear. The length of the CDR3 is 13 residues. V was cut by 8 bases and J by 6 bases, with 14 bases left in between. From germline, CDR1 is MNHNS and CDR2 SASEGT. The CDR3: CASSPGPPNTIYF. The CDR3 nucleotides read TGTGCCAGCTCCCCCGGCCCTCCAAACACCATATATTTT.

This chain joins TRBV15 and TRBJ1-1; D is undetermined. The CDR3 length is 14 residues. CDR1 and CDR2 from the germline V gene are LNHNV and YYDKDF (reference sequence). V gave up 2 bases and J gave up 1 base, with 8 bases separating them. DNA of the CDR3: TGTGCCACCAGCAGATCACGGCCGAACACTGAAGCTTTCTTT. It translates to CATSRSRPNTEAFF.

The chain links TRBV7-8 to TRBJ2-3, with 10 bases matching TRBD2. V lost 6 bases to trimming and J lost 3 bases; unmatched junction nucleotides: 18. The germline CDR1 and CDR2 sequences are SGHVS and FQNEAQ. The length of the CDR3 is 19 residues. The CDR3 nucleotides read TGTGCCAGCAGGGGGGCTCGAGGAGCGGGAGGGGTTAGGACAGATACGCAGTATTTT. Its translation is CASRGARGAGGVRTDTQYF.

The genes are TRBV6-5 and TRBJ2-1, with D possibly TRBD2 on 6 matching bases. Germline CDR1 MNHEY, CDR2 SVGAGI. The CDR3 is 15 residues long. Trimming shortened V by 2 bases and J by 2 bases, and 10 bases separated the two germline ends. In nucleotides, the CDR3 is TGTGCCAGCAGTTACACCGGAGGGCCCTACAATGAGCAGTTCTTC. It specifies CASSYTGGPYNEQFF.

V gene TRBV2 combines with J gene TRBJ2-5; possibly TRBD1 for D (5 bases). The CDR3 totals 16 residues. Germline V gene lookup returns CDR1 SNHLY and CDR2 FYNNEI. The V end was cut by 2 bases, the J end by 0 bases, with 13 bases between. The CDR3 nucleotides read TGTGCCAGCAGTGAATTTAGGGGCAACTACCAAGAGACCCAGTACTTC. Amino acid sequence: CASSEFRGNYQETQYF.

The gene calls are TRBV10-3 and TRBJ1-1; 7 bases match TRBD1. After removal of 5 bases from V and 3 bases from J, the junction contained 9 bases not matched to a gene. The CDR3 loop spans 15 amino acids. Germline V lookup: CDR1 ENHRY, CDR2 SYGVKD. In nucleotides, the CDR3 is TGTGCCATCAGTCTATCTAGGGGGCCGGACACTGAAGCTTTCTTT. Translating gives CAISLSRGPDTEAFF.

The V call is TRBV7-7, the J call TRBJ2-2; D may be TRBD1 or TRBD2 (5 bases each). Per germline, CDR1 SSHAT and CDR2 FNYEAQ (reference sequence). V was trimmed by 6 bases and J by 4 bases, leaving 12 bases between them. The CDR3 totals 14 residues. Written as DNA, the CDR3 is TGTGCCAGCAGTTTCGGGACCTCCACCGGGGAGCTGTTTTTT. It translates to CASSFGTSTGELFF.

V and J are TRBV30 and TRBJ2-4; 7 bases fit TRBD2. Unmatched junction bases numbered 13, after V lost 4 bases and J lost 4 bases. Germline V lookup: CDR1 GTSNPN, CDR2 SVGIG (reference sequence). This CDR3 region has 16 residues. The CDR3 spells CAWTPLGEGRKNIQYF. The CDR3 nucleotides are TGTGCCTGGACCCCTCTAGGGGAGGGCCGGAAAAACATTCAGTACTTC.

The chain recombines TRBV9 with TRBJ2-3; no definite D call. V was pared by 0 bases and J by 0 bases, with 11 bases between. Germline V lookup: CDR1 SGDLS, CDR2 YYNGEE. This CDR3 comprises 16 residues. The CDR3 DNA reads TGTGCCAGCAGCGTAGTACCAGCTGAAAGCACAGATACGCAGTATTTT. This sequence encodes CASSVVPAESTDTQYF.